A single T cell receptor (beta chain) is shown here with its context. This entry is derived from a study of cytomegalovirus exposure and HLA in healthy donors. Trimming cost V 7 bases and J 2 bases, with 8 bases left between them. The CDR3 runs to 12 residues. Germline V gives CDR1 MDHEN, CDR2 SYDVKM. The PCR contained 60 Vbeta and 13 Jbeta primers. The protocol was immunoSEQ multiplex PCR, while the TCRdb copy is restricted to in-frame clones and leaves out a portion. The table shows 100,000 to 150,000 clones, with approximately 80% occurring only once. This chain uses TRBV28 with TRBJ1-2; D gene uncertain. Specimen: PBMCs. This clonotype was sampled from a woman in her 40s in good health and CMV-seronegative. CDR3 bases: TGTGCCAGCAATACAGCCAACTATGGCTACACCTTC. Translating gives CASNTANYGYTF.